This T cell receptor (beta chain) derives from a study of molecular identifiers for immune sequencing clone quantification. Study summary: Four of five RNA aliquots from around 18,000 or 91,000 naive CD8 T cells were sequenced. Study-level results: With a barcode shared among identical TCR molecules, highly expanded clone sizes could be underestimated.

The germline V gene has CDR1 MNHEY and CDR2 SVGEGT. CDR3 length: 15 residues. V lost 6 bases and J lost 0, with 11 bases in between. Bulk TCR library preparation followed previously described methods with listed TCR primers. One entry per CDR3 protein results from TCRdb running MiXCR on the PCR reads. The repertoire has about 510,000 distinct CDR3 sequences, around 23% of them found once; the top ten carry 0.7% to 0.9%. This clonotype was counted many times. Its antigen remains unidentified. Sorting isolated naive CD8 T cells as CD8+CD4-CCR7+CD45RA+ events. The chain joins TRBV6-2 or TRBV6-3 to TRBJ1-4; tentatively, D is TRBD1 (5 bases). The sequence derives from a human donor in good health. Some libraries in this study had Jurkat cell RNA spiked in. Specimen: naive CD8+ T cells from blood, with Jurkat cell RNA spiked in. Subset here: FACS-sorted CD8+CD4-CCR7+CD45RA+ naive T cells. DNA of the CDR3: TGTGCCAGCAGGTCGACGACAGCAACTAATGAAAAACTGTTTTTT. Its translation: CASRSTTATNEKLFF.